Each of the 29 T cell receptor beta chains below was sequenced from the same sample in a study of T cell responses to AZD1222 COVID-19 vaccine. Assay: immunoSEQ multiplex PCR; the TCRdb copy retains only in-frame clones and omits some. The repertoire holds over 50,000 clones, 81% seen once, with 26% in the top ten. This specimen consisted of peripheral blood, obtained 28 days after the second AZD1222 dose. These receptors came from an adult who received the AZD1222 COVID-19 vaccine.

This rearrangement joins TRBV7-2 to TRBJ1-2; the D is unclear. V was trimmed by 3 bases and J by 4 bases, leaving 12 bases between them. The CDR3 loop spans 14 amino acids. The germline V gene has CDR1 SGHTA and CDR2 FQGNSA. The CDR3: CASSLAQNSYGYTF. The CDR3 DNA reads as TGTGCCAGCAGCTTGGCCCAGAACAGCTATGGCTACACCTTC.

J is TRBJ1-2 and V is TRBV4-1, with TRBD1 matching 8 bases. The germline V gene encodes CDR1 MGHRA and CDR2 YSYEKL. V dropped 1 base and J dropped 4; count of bases not matched to a gene: 11. The CDR3 contains 17 residues. CDR3 protein: CASSQGTGGSYGYGYTF. The CDR3 DNA is TGCGCCAGCAGCCAAGGAACAGGGGGGTCTTATGGCTATGGCTACACCTTC.

The J gene is TRBJ2-5, the V gene TRBV19; D might be TRBD1 (5 bases). CDR1 and CDR2 from the germline V gene are LNHDA and SQIVND (reference sequence). V shed 4 bases and J shed 1 base, with 10 bases lying between them. The CDR3 has 14 residues. This CDR3 is CASSTQGRQETQYF. CDR3 DNA sequence: TGTGCCAGTAGTACCCAGGGTCGCCAAGAGACCCAGTACTTC.

This sequence joins TRBV7-8 and TRBJ2-7; 7 bases are shared with TRBD2. The CDR3 sequence is 16 residues long. Germline CDR1 reads SGHVS; CDR2 reads FQNEAQ. V lost 1 base and J lost 2; bases outside the gene matches: 8. The CDR3 region is CASSLVGGRGTYEQYF. The CDR3 DNA sequence: TGTGCCAGCAGCTTAGTGGGCGGGAGAGGCACCTACGAGCAGTACTTC.

This sequence joins TRBV5-1 and TRBJ2-5, with unresolved D. In germline, CDR1 is SGHRS, CDR2 YFSETQ. This CDR3 has 15 amino acids. The germline V and J ends were trimmed by 1 base and 1 base, with 11 bases remaining between them. The CDR3 region is CASSLITASQETQYF. CDR3 sequence (DNA): TGCGCCAGCAGCTTGATCACAGCATCCCAAGAGACCCAGTACTTC.

In its sample, this clone was seen a few times. The J gene is TRBJ2-7, the V gene TRBV6-1, with D uncertain. The V end was cut by 3 bases, the J end by 3 bases, with 6 bases between. Germline V gives CDR1 MNHNS, CDR2 SASEGT. The CDR3 length is 12 residues. This chain's CDR3 is CASSDIYYEQYF. The DNA for the CDR3 is TGTGCCAGCAGTGACATATACTACGAGCAGTACTTC.

The rearrangement uses TRBV11-3 and TRBJ2-7; possibly TRBD1 for D (6 bases). CDR3 length: 13 residues. Per germline, CDR1 SGHNT and CDR2 YENEEA. The V and J ends lost 5 bases and 3 bases respectively, with 11 bases between them. The CDR3 sequence is CASSPQGSYEQYF. For the CDR3, the DNA is TGTGCCAGCAGCCCACAGGGCAGCTACGAGCAGTACTTC. Supplemented by reference TRBV11-3 and TRBJ2-7, the full variable domain reads EAGVVQSPRYKIIEKKQPVAFWCNPISGHNTLYWYLQNLGQGPELLIRYENEEAVDDSQLPKDRFSAERLKGVDSTLKIQPAELGDSAVYLCASSPQGSYEQYFGPGTRLTVT.

The chain joins TRBV24-1 to TRBJ2-1; 14 bases agree with TRBD2. CDR3 length: 17 residues. J gave up 10 bases and V 4 bases, and 11 bases lay outside the gene matches. CDR1 is KGHDR, CDR2 SFDVKD, per germline. CDR3 sequence (DNA): TGTGCCACCAGTGACACCACCGGGACTAGCGGGAGAAAGGAGCAGTTCTTC. This encodes CATSDTTGTSGRKEQFF.

This clone was seen more than once but under ten times. The genes are TRBV5-4 and TRBJ1-6, with a possible D match to TRBD1 (5 bases). Germline V gene sequence: CDR1 SGHNT, CDR2 YYREEE (reference sequence). V lost 4 bases to trimming and J lost 7 bases, with 15 bases between them. The CDR3 totals 15 residues. CDR3 bases: TGTGCCAGCAGCCCCGATTTGGGGGGAAATTCACCCCTCCACTTT. Translated: CASSPDLGGNSPLHF.

This clone came up a few times. The chain couples TRBV18 to TRBJ2-7; TRBD1 matches 12 bases. Germline-derived CDR1 and CDR2 are KGHSH and LQKENI. The CDR3 is made up of 16 amino acids. Losses at the gene ends were 2 bases for V and 2 bases for J; bases not matched to a gene: 4. The CDR3 spells CASSPRDRGPPYEQYF. In DNA, the CDR3 is TGTGCCAGCTCACCAAGGGACAGGGGGCCTCCCTACGAGCAGTACTTC.

The chain recombines TRBV5-1 with TRBJ2-6, with D unresolved. The CDR3 has 18 amino acids. Deletions cut 0 bases from V and 0 bases from J, with 13 bases between. Germline V gene sequence: CDR1 SGHRS, CDR2 YFSETQ. This chain's CDR3 is CASSLAAHMSSGANVLTF. CDR3 in DNA: TGCGCCAGCAGCTTGGCTGCTCATATGAGCTCTGGGGCCAACGTCCTGACTTTC.

The chain combines TRBV9 with TRBJ1-2; 10 bases align to TRBD1. This CDR3 has 14 residues. V dropped 0 bases and J dropped 6; count of bases not matched to a gene: 2. Germline V CDR1 and CDR2: SGDLS, YYNGEE. In DNA form, the CDR3 reads TGTGCCAGCAGCGTAGAAGACAGGGGGCATGGCTACACCTTC. Protein product: CASSVEDRGHGYTF.

This clone showed up just once. The chain joins TRBV18 to TRBJ2-3; 8 bases are a match to TRBD2. V lost 1 base and J lost 2; bases outside the gene matches: 5. Germline values: CDR1 KGHSH, CDR2 LQKENI. The CDR3 covers 16 residues. The CDR3 reads CASSPRDSGITDTQYF. The CDR3 DNA reads TGTGCCAGCTCACCACGTGATAGCGGGATCACAGATACGCAGTATTTT.

The chain combines TRBV27 with TRBJ1-6; no reliable D call. Per germline, CDR1 MNHEY and CDR2 SMNVEV (reference sequence). Trimming pared 7 bases from V and 4 bases from J, leaving 8 bases between. This CDR3 has 13 amino acids. CDR3 sequence: CASTEGYNSPLHF. The CDR3 bases are TGTGCCAGCACCGAGGGATATAATTCACCCCTCCACTTT.

Concerning this clone itself: Other DNA sequences from this sample encode an identical CDR3 as well. The chain employs TRBV4-2 and TRBJ2-7; 7 nucleotides agree with TRBD2. This CDR3 is built from 15 residues. J was trimmed by 0 bases and V by 1 base; bases with no gene match: 3. Germline loops: CDR1 LGHNA, CDR2 YNFKEQ. The CDR3: CASSQGLAASYEQYF. DNA of the CDR3: TGTGCCAGCAGCCAAGGGCTAGCGGCCTCCTACGAGCAGTACTTC.

The chain recombines TRBV12-3 or TRBV12-4 with TRBJ1-5, with D tentatively TRBD1 (6 bases). Trimming removed 7 bases from V and 3 bases from J, with 10 bases in between. The length of the CDR3 is 13 residues. In DNA form, the CDR3 reads TGTGCCAGCACCCGGGACAACAATCAGCCCCAGCATTTT. Its protein product is CASTRDNNQPQHF.

The V call is TRBV19, the J call TRBJ2-7, with D uncertain. The V gene's germline CDR1 is LNHDA and CDR2 SQIVND (reference sequence). This CDR3 comprises 13 residues. V dropped 5 bases and J dropped 0 bases, with 8 bases sitting between them. CDR3 sequence reads: CASSLRLSYEQYF. CDR3 DNA sequence: TGTGCCAGTAGTTTACGACTCTCCTACGAGCAGTACTTC.

The CDR3 DNA sequence: TGTGCCAGCAGCTTAGATCTTGGGTCTCAGCGGGACCGCGAGCAGTACTTC. Residues: CASSLDLGSQRDREQYF. The V and J genes are TRBV11-2 and TRBJ2-7; 7 bases map to TRBD2. After removal of 0 bases from V and 6 bases from J, the junction contained 14 bases not matched to a gene. Per the germline V gene, CDR1 is SGHAT and CDR2 is FQNNGV. There are 17 residues in the CDR3. Complete variable domain (other parts from reference TRBV11-2 and TRBJ2-7): EAGVAQSPRYKIIEKRQSVAFWCNPISGHATLYWYQQILGQGPKLLIQFQNNGVVDDSQLPKDRFSAERLKGVDSTLKIQPAKLEDSAVYLCASSLDLGSQRDREQYFGPGTRLTVT.

This rearrangement joins TRBV9 to TRBJ2-1, with TRBD2 matching 7 bases. The CDR3 spans 17 residues. CDR1 and CDR2 (germline): SGDLS, YYNGEE. The trim removed 3 bases at V and 0 bases at J, leaving 9 bases unmatched. The DNA of the CDR3 is TGTGCCAGCAGCGGGGGTCCGGCGGGAGTCTCCTACAATGAGCAGTTCTTC. Protein: CASSGGPAGVSYNEQFF.

The V call is TRBV12-5, the J call TRBJ1-5, with D unclear. CDR1 and CDR2 (germline): LGHNT, FRNRAP. Between the trimmed V and J ends, which lost 5 bases and 1 base, there was a span of 6 bases. The CDR3 has 13 residues. CDR3 coding DNA: TGTGCTAGTGGTACTGACAGCAATCAGCCCCAGCATTTT. Translated, it gives CASGTDSNQPQHF.

This clone was counted only a few times. This rearrangement joins TRBV10-1 to TRBJ2-7; 11 bases match TRBD1. The germline V gene encodes CDR1 WNHNN and CDR2 SYGVQD (reference sequence). The CDR3 length is 16 residues. V lost 8 bases, J lost 0 bases, and 9 bases stayed unmatched. This chain's CDR3 is CASLRGTGGISYEQYF. For the CDR3, the DNA is TGCGCCAGCTTACGTGGGACAGGGGGAATCTCCTACGAGCAGTACTTC.

This chain links TRBV9 with TRBJ2-7, with D tentatively TRBD1 (6 bases). V lost 2 bases, J lost 7 bases, and 19 bases lay in between. This CDR3 is built from 15 residues. Germline V CDR1 and CDR2: SGDLS, YYNGEE. Here the CDR3 reads CASSVDQGRTREQYF. Here the CDR3 DNA reads TGTGCCAGCAGCGTCGACCAGGGGCGTACTAGAGAGCAGTACTTC.

The chain combines TRBV12-5 with TRBJ2-5; D perhaps matches TRBD2 (5 bases). Germline V gene data show CDR1 as LGHNT and CDR2 as FRNRAP. The length of the CDR3 is 17 residues. Trimming pared 0 bases from V and 2 bases from J, leaving 16 bases between. CDR3 bases: TGTGCTAGTGGTTTGGTACAGAGCCCCGGGATTCAAGAGACCCAGTACTTC. Protein sequence: CASGLVQSPGIQETQYF.

This clone was detected only once. V gene TRBV30 combines with J gene TRBJ2-5; tentatively, D is TRBD2 (5 bases). With 6 bases removed from V and 0 bases from J, the gap between germline ends came to 17 bases. This CDR3 has 15 residues. Germline CDR1 is GTSNPN and CDR2 is SVGIG (reference sequence). The CDR3 is CACDQSGNYQETQYF. The CDR3 region has the DNA TGTGCCTGCGACCAGTCGGGGAATTACCAAGAGACCCAGTACTTC.

The V and J genes are TRBV29-1 and TRBJ2-1; no clear D. The germline V and J ends were trimmed by 1 base and 7 bases, with 5 bases remaining between them. This CDR3 region has 11 residues. Germline CDR1 reads SQVTM; CDR2 reads ANQGSEA. Here the CDR3 DNA reads TGCAGCGTTGAAGGCAGAAATGAGCAGTTCTTC. This sequence encodes CSVEGRNEQFF.

In its sample, this clone was seen a few times. The chain combines TRBV28 with TRBJ1-5; 7 nucleotides line up with TRBD1. After removal of 6 bases from V and 4 bases from J, the junction contained 9 bases not matched to a gene. There are 15 residues in the CDR3. In germline, CDR1 is MDHEN, CDR2 SYDVKM. The CDR3 DNA is TGTGCCAGCAGCCGGACGGGACAGCAAAATCAGCCCCAGCATTTT. This sequence encodes CASSRTGQQNQPQHF.

Comment on this clone: Different DNA sequences within this sample yield the same CDR3. V and J are TRBV7-9 and TRBJ1-4; D may be TRBD1 (5 bases). This CDR3 contains 13 residues. Between the trimmed V and J ends, which lost 5 bases and 10 bases, there was a span of 14 bases. Germline-derived CDR1 and CDR2 are SEHNR and FQNEAQ (reference sequence). The DNA for the CDR3 is TGTGCCAGCAGCCAGGGAGAGGTCGGAAAACTGTTTTTT. It is translated as CASSQGEVGKLFF.

The chain has TRBV7-3 and TRBJ2-7; possibly TRBD1 or TRBD2 for D (5 bases each). The germline V and J ends were trimmed by 3 bases and 2 bases, with 17 bases remaining between them. CDR1 is SGHTA and CDR2 is FQGTGA in the germline V gene. The CDR3 consists of 16 residues. The CDR3 protein is CASSLGPPRGPYEQYF. The CDR3 coding sequence is TGTGCCAGCAGCTTGGGACCTCCCCGGGGTCCCTACGAGCAGTACTTC.

The chain recombines TRBV5-1 with TRBJ2-7; the D gene is possibly TRBD2 (6 bases). CDR1 SGHRS and CDR2 YFSETQ come from the germline V gene. CDR3 length: 14 residues. V shed 4 bases and J shed 10 bases, with 21 bases lying between them. In DNA, the CDR3 is TGCGCCAGCAGCCGCGGGGATATTGAGATAGAACAGTACTTC. It yields the protein CASSRGDIEIEQYF.